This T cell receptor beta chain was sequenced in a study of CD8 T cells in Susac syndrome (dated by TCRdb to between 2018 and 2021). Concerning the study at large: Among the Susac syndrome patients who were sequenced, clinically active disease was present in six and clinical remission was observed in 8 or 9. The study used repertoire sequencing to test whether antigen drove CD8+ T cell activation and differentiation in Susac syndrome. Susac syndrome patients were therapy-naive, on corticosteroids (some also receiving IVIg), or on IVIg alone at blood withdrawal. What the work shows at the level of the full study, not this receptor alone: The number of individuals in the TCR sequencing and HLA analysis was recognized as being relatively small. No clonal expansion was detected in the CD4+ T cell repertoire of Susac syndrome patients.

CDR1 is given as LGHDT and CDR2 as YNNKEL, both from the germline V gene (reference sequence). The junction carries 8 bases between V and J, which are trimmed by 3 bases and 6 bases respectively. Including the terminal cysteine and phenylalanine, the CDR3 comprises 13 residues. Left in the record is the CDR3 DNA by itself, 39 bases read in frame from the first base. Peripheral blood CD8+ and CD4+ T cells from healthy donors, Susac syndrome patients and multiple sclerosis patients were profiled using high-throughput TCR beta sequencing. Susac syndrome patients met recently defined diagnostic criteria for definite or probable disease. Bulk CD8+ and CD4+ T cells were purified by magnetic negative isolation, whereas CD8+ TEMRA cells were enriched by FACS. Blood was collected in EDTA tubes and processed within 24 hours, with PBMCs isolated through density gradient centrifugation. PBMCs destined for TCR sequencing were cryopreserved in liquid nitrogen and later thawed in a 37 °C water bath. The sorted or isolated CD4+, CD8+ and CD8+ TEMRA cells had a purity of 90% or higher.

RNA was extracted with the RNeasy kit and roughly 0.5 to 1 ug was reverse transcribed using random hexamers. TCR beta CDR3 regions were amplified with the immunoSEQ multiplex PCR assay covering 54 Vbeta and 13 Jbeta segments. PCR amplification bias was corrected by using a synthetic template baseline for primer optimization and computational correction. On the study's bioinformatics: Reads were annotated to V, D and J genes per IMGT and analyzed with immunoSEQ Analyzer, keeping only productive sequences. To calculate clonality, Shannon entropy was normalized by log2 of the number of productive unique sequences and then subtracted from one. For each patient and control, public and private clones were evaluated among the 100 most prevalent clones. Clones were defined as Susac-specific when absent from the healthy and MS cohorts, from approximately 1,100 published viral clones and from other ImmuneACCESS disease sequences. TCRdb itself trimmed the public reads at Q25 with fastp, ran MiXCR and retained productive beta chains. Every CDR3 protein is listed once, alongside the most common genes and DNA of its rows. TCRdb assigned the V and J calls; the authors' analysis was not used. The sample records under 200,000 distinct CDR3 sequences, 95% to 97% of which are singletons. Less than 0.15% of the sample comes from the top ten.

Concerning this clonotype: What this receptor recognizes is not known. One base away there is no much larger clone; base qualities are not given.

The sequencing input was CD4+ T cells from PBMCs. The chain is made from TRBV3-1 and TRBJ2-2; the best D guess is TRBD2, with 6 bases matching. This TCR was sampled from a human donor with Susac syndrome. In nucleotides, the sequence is TGTGCCAGCAGCCAGCGGGGACCCGGGGAGCTGTTTTTT. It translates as CASSQRGPGELFF.